These T cell receptor beta chains were read from a single sample in a study of cytomegalovirus exposure and HLA in healthy donors. Profiling relied on immunoSEQ multiplex PCR, and the TCRdb table lists in-frame clones only, not all of them. The table records about 84,000 clones, about nine tenths of them present only once. The sample was PBMCs. The receptor set was obtained from a young man in good health and CMV-seronegative. The CDR3 runs from the conserved cysteine through the conserved F or W. D genes are given only for firm matches. Only some rows state a clone size, as once, few, many or a class for expanded clones.

D gene | J gene | V gene | clone size | CDR3 protein | CDR3 DNA
. | TRBJ2-1 | TRBV25-1 | once | CASSDLTGYNEQFF | TGTGCCAGCAGCGACTTAACAGGGTACAATGAGCAGTTCTTC
. | TRBJ1-5 | TRBV7-2 | . | CASSPSRAAGQPQHF | TGTGCCAGCAGCCCATCCCGGGCGGCGGGTCAGCCCCAGCATTTT
. | TRBJ1-3 | TRBV27 | . | CARFQGTGNTIYF | TGTGCCAGATTCCAGGGGACTGGAAACACCATATATTTT
TRBD1 | TRBJ2-2 | TRBV6-5 | . | CASSWTGGNTGELFF | TGTGCCAGCAGTTGGACAGGGGGTAACACCGGGGAGCTGTTTTTT
. | TRBJ1-1 | TRBV7-3 | . | CASSTPGEYTEAFF | TGTGCCAGCAGCACACCAGGGGAGTACACTGAAGCTTTCTTT
TRBD1 | TRBJ1-3 | TRBV11-2 | . | CASSFGTGDGNTIYF | TGTGCCAGCAGCTTCGGGACAGGGGACGGAAACACCATATATTTT
. | TRBJ2-3 | TRBV2 | . | CASSGRELGTDTQYF | TGTGCCAGCAGCGGCAGGGAACTGGGCACAGATACGCAGTATTTT
. | TRBJ2-7 | TRBV7-9 | . | CASDRLGQPRGLEQYF | TGTGCCAGCGACCGCCTGGGGCAGCCTCGCGGCTTAGAGCAGTACTTC
TRBD2 | TRBJ2-3 | TRBV7-9 | once | CASSLWEGQDTQYF | TGTGCCAGCAGCTTATGGGAGGGCCAAGATACGCAGTATTTT
. | TRBJ2-7 | TRBV13 | once | CASSLDREQYF | TGTGCCAGCAGCTTAGATCGGGAGCAGTACTTC
. | TRBJ2-2 | TRBV5-4 | . | CASSWAGTRSTGELFF | TGTGCCAGCAGCTGGGCCGGGACAAGGAGCACCGGGGAGCTGTTTTTT
TRBD2 | TRBJ2-3 | TRBV6-5 | . | CASSASGGADTQYF | TGTGCCAGCAGTGCTAGCGGGGGGGCGGATACGCAGTATTTT
TRBD1 | TRBJ2-1 | TRBV2 | . | CAYTGTAYNEQFF | TGTGCCTATACCGGGACAGCTTATAATGAGCAGTTCTTC
. | TRBJ2-1 | TRBV29-1 | . | CSVAWSQRQRNEQFF | TGCAGCGTTGCATGGAGCCAACGTCAGCGGAATGAGCAGTTCTTC
. | TRBJ1-4 | TRBV5-1 | . | CASSLEYSGDEKLFF | TGCGCCAGCAGCTTGGAGTACTCCGGGGATGAAAAACTGTTTTTT
TRBD2 | TRBJ2-1 | TRBV6-5 | . | CASSLVSGGGHEQFF | TGTGCCAGCAGTTTGGTGAGCGGGGGGGGGCATGAGCAGTTCTTC
. | TRBJ2-1 | TRBV5-1 | . | CASSHNNEQFF | TGCGCCAGCAGCCACAACAATGAGCAGTTCTTC
TRBD1 | TRBJ1-3 | TRBV30 | once | CAWGRDRGGTIYF | TGTGCCTGGGGCCGGGACAGGGGAGGCACCATATATTTT
TRBD1 | TRBJ1-1 | TRBV18 | . | CASSPSTGGETEAFF | TGTGCCAGCTCACCATCGACAGGGGGCGAGACTGAAGCTTTCTTT
. | TRBJ1-4 | TRBV5-5 | . | CASSLGQPGEKLFF | TGTGCCAGCAGCTTAGGCCAGCCGGGTGAAAAACTGTTTTTT
. | TRBJ2-6 | TRBV6-6 | . | CASTTRGANVLTF | TGTGCCAGCACCACGCGCGGGGCCAACGTCCTGACTTTC
TRBD1 | TRBJ2-5 | TRBV6-1 | . | CASSQGVQETQYF | TGTGCCAGCAGTCAGGGGGTCCAAGAGACCCAGTACTTC
TRBD2 | TRBJ2-1 | TRBV19 | once | CASSIDSGIYNEQFF | TGTGCCAGTAGTATCGATAGCGGGATATATAATGAGCAGTTCTTC